These 20 T cell receptor beta chains originate from one sample sequenced in a study of blood T cell repertoires in COVID-19. Repertoires were generated with immunoSEQ multiplex PCR, while TCRdb's copy carries only in-frame clones and drops some. The sample consists of some 200,000 clones, approximately 78% of them appearing once. Sequenced input: peripheral blood. The receptors come from a woman aged 80 or older with acute or convalescent COVID-19.

The V gene is TRBV18, the J gene TRBJ2-1, with 10 bases fitting TRBD2. This CDR3 has 14 amino acids. Germline loops: CDR1 KGHSH, CDR2 LQKENI. The V gene end was trimmed by 6 bases and the J gene end by 6 bases; junction bases not matched to a gene: 5. This CDR3 is CASSRTSGGNEQFF. The CDR3, as DNA: TGTGCCAGCTCCCGGACTAGCGGCGGCAATGAGCAGTTCTTC.

This rearrangement joins TRBV21-1 to TRBJ2-7; the table assigns TRBD2, which was not confirmed against the DNA. TRBV21-1 is deemed a pseudogene. The CDR3 length is 17 residues. In DNA, the CDR3 is TGTGCCAGCAGCAAAGTGTCGGGGGGCCCCAGCTCCTACGAGCAGTACTTC. It translates to CASSKVSGGPSSYEQYF.

This clone was counted a single time. The chain carries TRBV30 and TRBJ1-3, with 7 bases that match TRBD1. V lost 0 bases, J lost 5 bases, and 7 bases stayed unmatched. Germline CDR1 is GTSNPN and CDR2 is SVGIG (reference sequence). CDR3 length: 15 amino acids. The CDR3 nucleotides read TGTGCCTGGAGTGTACGAGGGGGCAGCAGAAACACCATATATTTT. Its protein product is CAWSVRGGSRNTIYF.

This clone was recorded once. The chain is built from TRBV3-1 (or the pseudogene TRBV3-2) and TRBJ1-6, with no clear D. The germline V and J ends were trimmed by 4 bases and 7 bases, with 17 bases remaining between them. This CDR3 region has 16 residues. Per germline, CDR1 LGHDT and CDR2 YNNKEL (reference sequence). CDR3 residues: CASSLGPRTGNSPLHF. The CDR3 DNA reads as TGTGCCAGCAGCCTCGGACCCCGAACGGGAAATTCACCCCTCCACTTT.

The chain uses TRBV10-3 and TRBJ1-2; 8 bases are a match to TRBD1. This CDR3 comprises 13 residues. The V segment lost 6 bases and the J segment 9 bases; nucleotides outside the gene matches: 9. CDR1 ENHRY and CDR2 SYGVKD come from the germline V gene. DNA of the CDR3: TGTGCCATCAGCACGGGACAGGCTGATCGCTACACCTTC. Encoded protein: CAISTGQADRYTF.

This chain links TRBV29-1 with TRBJ2-3; 10 bases fit TRBD2. Germline lookup yields CDR1 SQVTM and CDR2 ANQGSEA. With V trimmed by 6 bases and J by 4 bases, 10 bases remained unmatched. This CDR3 is built from 15 residues. CDR3 sequence: CSVIPGLANPDTQYF. Written as DNA, the CDR3 is TGCAGCGTGATACCGGGACTAGCGAACCCAGATACGCAGTATTTT.

This clone was observed a few times. The CDR3 sequence is CASSMDSRRPNQPQHF. CDR3 coding DNA: TGTGCCAGTAGTATGGACTCAAGGCGGCCCAATCAGCCCCAGCATTTT. The chain recombines TRBV19 with TRBJ1-5; D gene unclear. The V end was cut by 3 bases, the J end by 3 bases, with 15 bases between. Germline V gene lookup returns CDR1 LNHDA and CDR2 SQIVND (reference sequence). This CDR3 contains 16 residues.

This clone was seen a single time. The chain joins TRBV28 to TRBJ1-1; D possibly corresponds to TRBD1 (6 bases). The CDR3 has 15 amino acids. Trimming removed 2 bases from V and 4 bases from J, with 14 bases in between. CDR1 is MDHEN, CDR2 SYDVKM, per germline. CDR3 DNA sequence: TGTGCCAGCAGTTTAGGGAGGGGGGCGGCCACTGAAGCTTTCTTT. This codes for CASSLGRGAATEAFF.

This clone was detected only once. The gene calls are TRBV6-2 or TRBV6-3 and TRBJ1-1, with D uncertain. Germline V gene lookup returns CDR1 MNHEY and CDR2 SVGEGT. The CDR3 is 16 residues long. The V end lost 5 bases, the J end lost 2 bases, and 18 bases lay between the germline ends. The CDR3 sequence is CASSPPRGRANTEAFF. Written as DNA, the CDR3 is TGTGCCAGCAGTCCCCCTAGAGGGAGGGCAAACACTGAAGCTTTCTTT.

The chain carries TRBV4-3 and TRBJ1-4; D not certain. V lost 0 bases to trimming and J lost 0 bases, with 5 bases between them. Germline CDR1 is LGHNA and CDR2 is YSLEER. The CDR3 totals 15 residues. DNA for the CDR3: TGCGCCAGCAGCCAAGAAACTGCAACTAATGAAAAACTGTTTTTT. Translated: CASSQETATNEKLFF.

The gene calls are TRBV21-1 and TRBJ2-7; whether TRBD2, the table's D call, matches the DNA was not checked. TRBV21-1 is marked as a pseudogene. The CDR3 has 20 amino acids. CDR3 DNA: TGTGCCAGCAGCACCCGGTGGGGGGAGGCTATCGGGAGAGATACCTACGAGCAGTACTTC. It encodes CASSTRWGEAIGRDTYEQYF.

The chain uses TRBV5-1 and TRBJ1-1; 8 bases are a match to TRBD1. This CDR3 spans 16 amino acids. Trimming removed 2 bases from V and 7 bases from J; junction bases left unmatched: 13. Germline assignment: CDR1 SGHRS and CDR2 YFSETQ. CDR3 nucleotide sequence: TGCGCCAGCAGCTTTGGGACAGGTGGGAGTCGGGGTGAAGCTTTCTTT. Translating it yields CASSFGTGGSRGEAFF.

The rearrangement joins TRBV7-9 to TRBJ2-2; D is unresolved. The CDR3 sequence is 14 residues long. Germline CDR1 and CDR2: SEHNR and FQNEAQ (reference sequence). V lost 8 bases to trimming and J lost 0 bases, with 10 bases between them. This CDR3 reads CASRGGSNTGELFF. DNA for the CDR3: TGTGCCAGCCGAGGCGGCTCGAACACCGGGGAGCTGTTTTTT.

The rearrangement joins TRBV5-1 to TRBJ1-6; possibly TRBD1 for D (6 bases). There are 19 residues in the CDR3. Germline V gene lookup returns CDR1 SGHRS and CDR2 YFSETQ. Between the trimmed V and J ends, which lost 0 bases and 3 bases, there was a span of 19 bases. Here the CDR3 reads CASSLERQGSGIYNSPLHF. For the CDR3, the DNA is TGCGCCAGCAGCTTGGAGCGGCAGGGGTCCGGGATCTATAATTCACCCCTCCACTTT. The full variable domain, rest sourced from reference TRBV5-1 and TRBJ1-6, is KAGVTQTPRYLIKTRGQQVTLSCSPISGHRSVSWYQQTPGQGLQFLFEYFSETQRNKGNFPGRFSGRQFSNSRSEMNVSTLELGDSALYLCASSLERQGSGIYNSPLHFGNGTRLTVT.

This clone occurred once. The chain links TRBV29-1 to TRBJ1-4; D uncertain. Trimming took off 7 bases at V and 8 bases at J, with 11 bases between the two ends. Per the germline V gene, CDR1 is SQVTM and CDR2 is ANQGSEA. This CDR3 spans 11 amino acids. The CDR3 is CSASTLEKLFF. CDR3 DNA sequence: TGCAGCGCCTCTACCCTGGAAAAACTGTTTTTT.

This rearrangement joins TRBV6-6 to TRBJ1-5; the match to TRBD1 covers 9 bases. Germline CDR1 MNHNY, CDR2 SVGAGI (reference sequence). The J segment lost 5 bases and the V segment lost 5 bases, leaving 13 bases of the junction unmatched. The CDR3 contains 17 residues. Written as DNA, the CDR3 is TGTGCCAGCAGTCCCGGGACAGGGATTCGGACCCATCAGCCCCAGCATTTT. Protein sequence: CASSPGTGIRTHQPQHF.

This sequence joins TRBV9 and TRBJ1-2, with D possibly matching TRBD1 (6 bases). CDR1 is SGDLS and CDR2 is YYNGEE in the germline V gene. Trimming took off 4 bases at V and 3 bases at J, with 16 bases between the two ends. There are 15 residues in the CDR3. The CDR3 spells CASSPYRRQDYGYTF. CDR3 nucleotides: TGTGCCAGCAGCCCTTATCGGAGACAGGACTATGGCTACACCTTC.

J is TRBJ1-2 and V is TRBV7-3; D unclear. V was pared by 5 bases and J by 8 bases, with 18 bases between. Looked up from germline, CDR1 is SGHTA and CDR2 is FQGTGA. The CDR3 extends over 14 amino acids. CDR3 DNA: TGTGCCAGCAGCCAAGGAGGCCCGGGAGAGGGCTACACCTTC. Amino acid sequence: CASSQGGPGEGYTF.

The table lists this clone with many counts. The chain links TRBV21-1 to TRBJ1-5; the table's D call, TRBD1, was not checked against the DNA. TRBV21-1 is listed as a pseudogene. The CDR3 sequence is 15 residues long. The CDR3 loop reads CASNPTGLSNQPQHF. CDR3 sequence (DNA): TGTGCCAGCAACCCGACAGGACTTAGCAATCAGCCCCAGCATTTT.

This clone has more than one count but fewer than ten. J is TRBJ1-5 and V is TRBV5-1; 7 bases agree with TRBD1. CDR1 is SGHRS and CDR2 is YFSETQ in the germline V gene. The CDR3 totals 16 residues. Trimming at V came to 4 bases and at J to 0 bases, leaving 7 bases not matched to a gene. For the CDR3, the DNA is TGCGCCAGCAGCATAGGACAGGCTAATAGCAATCAGCCCCAGCATTTT. It yields the protein CASSIGQANSNQPQHF.